This T cell receptor (beta chain) was captured in a study of cytomegalovirus exposure and HLA in healthy donors. As for the study in general: In terms of ancestry, the Caucasian-associated cluster contained about 81% of the 398 genotyped donors. Study outcomes and limitations: V- and J-gene trimming of TCR beta was linked (in a later analysis) to a missense DCLRE1C variant. Testing in vitro showed a few CMV-associated chains specific for CMV antigens. The classifier reportedly diagnosed cytomegalovirus status with high sensitivity and specificity.

The V gene lost 3 bases and the J gene lost 2 bases, with 11 bases spanning the gap. Germline CDR1 SQVTM, CDR2 ANQGSEA. The CDR3 spans 13 residues. Notes on this clone: As yet, its antigen is unknown.

Use of 60 Vbeta and 13 Jbeta primers characterized the PCR. TCRdb keeps only in-frame clones here, not all; method: immunoSEQ multiplex PCR. The table records fewer than 200,000 clones, roughly 85% of them present only once. The rearrangement uses TRBV29-1 and TRBJ2-7, with D maybe TRBD2 (6 bases). The receptor was derived from a woman aged 40 to 50 in good health and CMV-seronegative. Sample: PBMCs. This CDR3 is CSVDGGRTYEQYF. The DNA for the CDR3 is TGCAGCGTTGATGGGGGGAGGACCTACGAGCAGTACTTC.